The 15 T cell receptor beta chains below come from one sample, sequenced in a study of Graves' ophthalmopathy and Graves' hyperthyroidism. RNA transcripts yielded amplified TCR beta CDR3 regions. HTBI primers were employed in first-round RT-PCR, then a second-round multiplex PCR followed. TCRdb redid the calling of the multiplex PCR reads with MiXCR, one entry per CDR3 protein. Of some 250,000 distinct CDR3 sequences listed, around 42% are singletons. The sequenced sample was peripheral blood. Receptor source: an adult man with Graves' ophthalmopathy.

CDR3 DNA: TGTGCCAGTAGACCGGGACAGGGGAACTACGAGCAGTACTTC. Its translation: CASRPGQGNYEQYF. V gene TRBV19 combines with J gene TRBJ2-7; 10 nucleotides line up with TRBD1. CDR3 size: 14 residues. Per the germline V gene, CDR1 is LNHDA and CDR2 is SQIVND (reference sequence). V shed 6 bases and J 3 bases; nucleotides not matched to a gene: 5.

The genes are TRBV7-9 and TRBJ1-5; D gene ambiguous. V was clipped by 5 bases and J by 1 base, with 15 bases between them. CDR1 and CDR2 from the germline V gene are SEHNR and FQNEAQ (reference sequence). CDR3 length: 16 residues. CDR3 DNA: TGTGCCAGCAGCCGAGGCCCCCCTGACAGCAATCAGCCCCAGCATTTT. This codes for CASSRGPPDSNQPQHF.

The chain has TRBV7-4 and TRBJ2-7; TRBD1 matches at 7 bases. The V gene end was trimmed by 5 bases and the J gene end by 3 bases; junction bases not matched to a gene: 7. Germline CDR1 reads SGHVT; CDR2 reads SQSDAQ. The CDR3 totals 14 residues. CDR3 in amino acids: CASSPADRNYEQYF. The CDR3 DNA reads TGTGCCAGCAGCCCTGCGGACAGGAACTACGAGCAGTACTTC.

This chain connects TRBV10-3 to TRBJ1-1; TRBD1 agrees at 8 bases. Germline V gene lookup returns CDR1 ENHRY and CDR2 SYGVKD. The CDR3 runs to 13 residues. Trimming took 2 bases from V and 5 from J; bases not matched to a gene: 1. CDR3 in amino acids: CAISETGGTEAFF. The CDR3 DNA reads TGTGCCATCAGTGAGACAGGGGGGACTGAAGCTTTCTTT.

The table lists this clonotype with a count of one. The chain employs TRBV9 and TRBJ1-2, with 9 bases aligning to TRBD1. CDR1 is SGDLS, CDR2 YYNGEE, per germline. CDR3 length equals 15 residues. V dropped 4 bases and J dropped 4; count of bases not matched to a gene: 8. CDR3 in amino acids: CASSPGTGPFYGYTF. CDR3 DNA sequence: TGTGCCAGCAGCCCCGGGACAGGGCCCTTCTATGGCTACACCTTC.

This clonotype was seen many times. The CDR3 region is CSVRQGGTEAFF. The CDR3, as DNA: TGCAGCGTCCGACAGGGTGGCACTGAAGCTTTCTTT. The chain has TRBV29-1 and TRBJ1-1; 7 bases are a match to TRBD1. The germline CDR1 and CDR2 sequences are SQVTM and ANQGSEA. The CDR3 is 12 amino acids. V was pared by 6 bases and J by 4 bases, with 5 bases of the junction left unmatched.

This clonotype has ten or more counts. The gene calls are TRBV7-3 and TRBJ1-1; the D gene is possibly TRBD1 (6 bases). The CDR3 runs to 14 residues. CDR1 and CDR2 (germline): SGHTA, FQGTGA. V was trimmed by 1 base and J by 5 bases, leaving 11 bases between them. CDR3 nucleotide sequence: TGTGCCAGCAGCTTAAGCGGACAGAGTACTGAAGCTTTCTTT. Protein product: CASSLSGQSTEAFF.

CDR3 in DNA: TGTGCCAGCAGCCAAGACCGGACAGGGGTAGGAGAGCAGTACTTC. It yields the protein CASSQDRTGVGEQYF. The chain joins TRBV4-2 to TRBJ2-7, with TRBD1 identical over 9 bases. The CDR3 runs to 15 residues. Germline CDR1 LGHNA, CDR2 YNFKEQ. V gave up 0 bases and J gave up 7 bases; unmatched junction bases: 7.

In this sample, this clonotype turned up a few times. The chain has TRBV7-8 and TRBJ1-5; D unresolved. Per the germline V gene, CDR1 is SGHVS and CDR2 is FQNEAQ. CDR3 size: 12 residues. With 1 base removed from V and 7 bases from J, the gap between germline ends came to 5 bases. The CDR3 spells CASSLGTQPQHF. CDR3 DNA: TGTGCCAGCAGCTTAGGGACGCAGCCCCAGCATTTT.

The sample holds many counts of this clonotype. This sequence joins TRBV29-1 and TRBJ2-7; D remains ambiguous. This CDR3 is 12 amino acids long. V was pared by 4 bases and J by 2 bases, with 9 bases between. Germline V gene data show CDR1 as SQVTM and CDR2 as ANQGSEA. In nucleotides, the CDR3 is TGCAGCGTTGTCGTTAGGACCTACGAGCAGTACTTC. Its protein is CSVVVRTYEQYF.

This chain joins TRBV9 and TRBJ2-6; D is undetermined. The CDR3 covers 14 residues. CDR1 and CDR2 (germline): SGDLS, YYNGEE. V lost 2 bases and J lost 3, with 6 bases in between. The CDR3 DNA follows: TGTGCCAGCAGCGTGGCCGGTGGGGCCAACGTCCTGACTTTC. As protein: CASSVAGGANVLTF.

This clonotype appeared a few times. V usage is TRBV7-9 and J usage is TRBJ2-7, with 7 bases lining up with TRBD1. Germline CDR1 reads SEHNR; CDR2 reads FQNEAQ (reference sequence). V was pared by 5 bases and J by 5 bases, with 6 bases of the junction left unmatched. The CDR3 contains 13 residues. CDR3 loop: CASSPQGYHEQYF. For the CDR3, the DNA is TGTGCCAGCAGCCCACAGGGGTACCACGAGCAGTACTTC.

In nucleotides, the CDR3 is TGTGCCAGCACAAAGGGGACGAGAGAGTACAGTCAGCCCCAGCATTTT. Amino acid sequence: CASTKGTREYSQPQHF. V is TRBV7-8 and J is TRBJ1-5; weak D call: TRBD1 (5 bases). This CDR3 comprises 16 residues. CDR1 is SGHVS, CDR2 FQNEAQ, per germline. V was clipped by 7 bases and J by 6 bases, with 22 bases between them. The variable domain in full, with the rest retrieved from reference TRBV7-8 and TRBJ1-5, is GAGVSQSPRYKVAKRGQDVALRCDPISGHVSLFWYQQALGQGPEFLTYFQNEAQLDKSGLPSDRFFAERPEGSVSTLKIQRTQQEDSAVYLCASTKGTREYSQPQHFGDGTRLSIL.

This clonotype was observed many times. The chain couples TRBV10-3 to TRBJ2-5; 7 positions match TRBD2. With 3 bases clipped from V and 4 bases from J, the junction kept 5 bases outside the gene matches. This CDR3 contains 14 residues. In germline, CDR1 is ENHRY, CDR2 SYGVKD. The CDR3 nucleotides read TGTGCCATCAGTGAAGCCGGGAGGCCAGAGACCCAGTACTTC. Translated, it gives CAISEAGRPETQYF.

The chain recombines TRBV4-1 with TRBJ2-7, with 7 bases identical to TRBD1. Trimming at V came to 4 bases and at J to 0 bases, leaving 9 bases not matched to a gene. Germline V CDR1 and CDR2: MGHRA, YSYEKL. The CDR3 spans 16 residues. As DNA, the CDR3 is TGCGCCAGCAGCCGCGACAGGGAATCGTCCTCCTACGAGCAGTACTTC. It translates to CASSRDRESSSYEQYF.